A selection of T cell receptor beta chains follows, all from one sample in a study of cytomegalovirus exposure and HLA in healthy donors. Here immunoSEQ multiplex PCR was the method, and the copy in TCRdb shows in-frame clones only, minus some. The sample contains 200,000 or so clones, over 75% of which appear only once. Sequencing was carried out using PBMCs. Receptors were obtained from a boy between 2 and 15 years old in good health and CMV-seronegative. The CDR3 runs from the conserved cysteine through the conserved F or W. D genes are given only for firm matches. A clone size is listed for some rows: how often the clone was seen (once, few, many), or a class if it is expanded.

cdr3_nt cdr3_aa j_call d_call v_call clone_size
TGTGCCAGCAGCTTATCGGTGAACACTGAAGCTTTCTTT CASSLSVNTEAFF TRBJ1-1 - TRBV7-3 -
TGTGCCAGCAGTCGAGGACTCTCCACCTACGAGCAGTACTTC CASSRGLSTYEQYF TRBJ2-7 - TRBV6-5 -
TGTGCCAGCAGCCCAGGACAGGGGGCACGGGAGCAGTACTTC CASSPGQGAREQYF TRBJ2-7 TRBD1 TRBV7-9 once
TGTTCCAGCAGCCTCGGGACTAGCGGGGCCAATGAGCAGTTCTTC CSSSLGTSGANEQFF TRBJ2-1 TRBD2 TRBV7-9 -
TGTGCCAGCAGTCTACAGGGCGGGGGGTACGAGCAGTACTTC CASSLQGGGYEQYF TRBJ2-7 TRBD2 TRBV6-5 -
TGTGCCAGCAGACGAGGGGGCAGGGGGCGCGTCGGTGAAAAACTGTTTTTT CASRRGGRGRVGEKLFF TRBJ1-4 TRBD1 TRBV7-2 -
TGCGCCAGGAGCAGGGGATTGTACAATGAGCAGTTCTTC CARSRGLYNEQFF TRBJ2-1 - TRBV10-1 -
TGTGCCAGCAGCTACAAAGACAGGGGAACCTACGAGCAGTACTTC CASSYKDRGTYEQYF TRBJ2-7 TRBD1 TRBV7-2 once
TGCGCCAGCAAACCCCTAGCGGGGGGGGATACGCAGTATTTT CASKPLAGGDTQYF TRBJ2-3 TRBD2 TRBV5-1 -
TGCAGCGTTCTGACGGACACAACTAATGAAAAACTGTTTTTT CSVLTDTTNEKLFF TRBJ1-4 - TRBV29-1 -
TGTGCCAGCAGCTCCTCGTCAGGTCCGGGGTATGGCTACACCTTC CASSSSSGPGYGYTF TRBJ1-2 - TRBV7-2 few
TGTGCCAGCAGTATTGTGGCAGGGGACGGCTACACCTTC CASSIVAGDGYTF TRBJ1-2 - TRBV6-1 -
TGTGCCACCGGGACAGTACTAGCACAGGATACGCAGTATTTT CATGTVLAQDTQYF TRBJ2-3 - TRBV10-3 -
TGTGCCAGTATTGAGACAGGGGCCGATTCTGGAAACACCATATATTTT CASIETGADSGNTIYF TRBJ1-3 TRBD1 TRBV19 -
TGTGCCAGCAGCTTGGGCGGCGCAACTAATGAAAAACTGTTTTTT CASSLGGATNEKLFF TRBJ1-4 - TRBV5-4 -
TGTGCCAGCAGCGCGGGGGCTTATGGCTACACCTTC CASSAGAYGYTF TRBJ1-2 - TRBV6-5 -
TGTGCCAGCTCACCGCCCGGCCGGAGCTCCTACAATGAGCAGTTCTTC CASSPPGRSSYNEQFF TRBJ2-1 - TRBV18 once
TGCGCCAGCAGACCCACCGACAGGGGCGCCTACGAGCAGTACTTC CASRPTDRGAYEQYF TRBJ2-7 TRBD1 TRBV4-1 -
TGCGCCAGCAGCCAAGAAAGGGACACTCGGAACACTGAAGCTTTCTTT CASSQERDTRNTEAFF TRBJ1-1 - TRBV4-3 -
TGTGCCAGCAGCCCAGCACGGACTCCCTTTATTTTT CASSPARTPFIF TRBJ1-4 - TRBV7-9 -
TGTGCCAGCAGCTTAGCCCCAGACTATGGCTACACCTTC CASSLAPDYGYTF TRBJ1-2 - TRBV11-1 -
TGTGCCTCCAACAGCGGACTAGCTAGATACGAGCAGTACTTC CASNSGLARYEQYF TRBJ2-7 TRBD2 TRBV6-1 -
TGTGCCAGCTCTTGGGACAGGGACTACAATGAGCAGTTCTTC CASSWDRDYNEQFF TRBJ2-1 TRBD1 TRBV2 -
TGTGCCAGCAGCGTAGGCCCGGGTGCTGGAAACACCATATATTTT CASSVGPGAGNTIYF TRBJ1-3 - TRBV9 -
TGTGCCAGTAGTATTGGCGGCCCCCTTGCCTCCGGCGGCTACACCTTC CASSIGGPLASGGYTF TRBJ1-2 - TRBV19 -
TGCGCCAGCACTCTAAGGGGAATCGAGCCGACTGAAGCTTTCTTT CASTLRGIEPTEAFF TRBJ1-1 - TRBV5-1 -
TGCAGCGTGGAGGGTCCTAGCACAGATACGCAGTATTTT CSVEGPSTDTQYF TRBJ2-3 - TRBV29-1 -
TGCAGTGCTCGAGTCAGAGATACGCAGTATTTT CSARVRDTQYF TRBJ2-3 - TRBV20-1 -
TGCGCCAGCAGCCAAGGGCTCGTAGCATCTGGAGAGACCCAGTACTTC CASSQGLVASGETQYF TRBJ2-5 - TRBV4-3 -
TGTGCCAGAAGCCGAAAAACTAGCGCCACAGATACGCAGTATTTT CARSRKTSATDTQYF TRBJ2-3 TRBD2 TRBV5-3 -
TGTGCCAGCAGCTCTTCCTATGGCTACACCTTC CASSSSYGYTF TRBJ1-2 - TRBV7-2 -
TGTGCCAGCAGTACCCTCAGGGCGAGCTCCTATAATTCACCCCTCCACTTT CASSTLRASSYNSPLHF TRBJ1-6 - TRBV27 few
TGTGCCAGCAGTACCTACCCTGTGGCCCCTAGTGGCTACACCTTC CASSTYPVAPSGYTF TRBJ1-2 - TRBV27 once
TGTGCCAGCAGTTTAGGGTCGACAGGGCAAGGCTACACCTTC CASSLGSTGQGYTF TRBJ1-2 TRBD1 TRBV28 -
TGTGCCAGCAGCTTGGAGGGGCAGAGCCACGAGCAGTACTTC CASSLEGQSHEQYF TRBJ2-7 - TRBV5-4 -
TGCAGCGTTAGCGGGGGTCCCTACAATGAGCAGTTCTTC CSVSGGPYNEQFF TRBJ2-1 TRBD2 TRBV29-1 -
TGTGCCAGCAGCGGCGATCTAGCGGGGCCCGGTGAGCAGTTCTTC CASSGDLAGPGEQFF TRBJ2-1 TRBD2 TRBV9 -
TGTGCCAGCAGCTTCACCGTGGGAGGGGGCAATGAGCAGTTCTTC CASSFTVGGGNEQFF TRBJ2-1 - TRBV11-2 -
TGCGCCAGCAGCTTCGGGACAGGCACAGATACGCAGTATTTT CASSFGTGTDTQYF TRBJ2-3 TRBD1 TRBV5-1 -
TGTGCCAGCAGCCTGGACGTGGGACTAGAGGGGGATACGCAGTATTTT CASSLDVGLEGDTQYF TRBJ2-3 TRBD2 TRBV5-6 -
TGTGCCAGCAGCTTGGTGTATTCGTATCGCGGCGAAAAATTCTTC CASSLVYSYRGEKFF TRBJ2-1 - TRBV5-6 -
TGTGCCAGCATGGGAGCGAATGAGCAGTTCTTC CASMGANEQFF TRBJ2-1 - TRBV25-1 -
TGTGCCAGCAGCCCCAGAGTCCCCGGCCTCTCTGGGGCCAACGTCCTGACCTTC CASSPRVPGLSGANVLTF TRBJ2-6 - TRBV7-9 -
TGTGCCAGCAGTGAACTTTTGCTCGGGGTAACCCACTTT CASSELLLGVTHF TRBJ1-6 - TRBV6-1 -
TGCGCCAGCAGCCAACCCGCCCAGGGGGCCCATGGCTACACCTTC CASSQPAQGAHGYTF TRBJ1-2 TRBD1 TRBV5-1 -
TGCGCCAGCAGCTTGGGACAGGCCACTGAAGCTTTCTTT CASSLGQATEAFF TRBJ1-1 - TRBV5-1 -